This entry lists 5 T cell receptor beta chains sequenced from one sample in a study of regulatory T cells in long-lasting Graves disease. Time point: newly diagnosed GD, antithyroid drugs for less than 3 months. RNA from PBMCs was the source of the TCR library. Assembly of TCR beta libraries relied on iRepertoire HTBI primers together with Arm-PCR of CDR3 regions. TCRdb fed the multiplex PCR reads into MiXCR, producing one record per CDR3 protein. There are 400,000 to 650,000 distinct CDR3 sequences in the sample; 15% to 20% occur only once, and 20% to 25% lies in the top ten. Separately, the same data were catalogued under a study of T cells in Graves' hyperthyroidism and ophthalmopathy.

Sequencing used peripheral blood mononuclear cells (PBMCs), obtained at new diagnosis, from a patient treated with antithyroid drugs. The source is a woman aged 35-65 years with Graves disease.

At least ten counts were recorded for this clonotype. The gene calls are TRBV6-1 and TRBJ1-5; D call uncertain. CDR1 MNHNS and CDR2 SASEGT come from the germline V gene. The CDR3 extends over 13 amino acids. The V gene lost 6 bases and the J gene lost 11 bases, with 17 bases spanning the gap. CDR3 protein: CASREPGARSQHF. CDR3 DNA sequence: TGTGCCAGCAGAGAACCGGGAGCGCGGTCCCAGCATTTT.

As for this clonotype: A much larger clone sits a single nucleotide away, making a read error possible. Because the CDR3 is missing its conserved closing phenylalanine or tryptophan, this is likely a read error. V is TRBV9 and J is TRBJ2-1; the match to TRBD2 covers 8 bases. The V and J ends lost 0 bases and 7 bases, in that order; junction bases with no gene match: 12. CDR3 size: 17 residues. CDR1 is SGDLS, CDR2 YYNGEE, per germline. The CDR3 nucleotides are TGTGCCAGCAGCGTAGCTACTGGAGGTGGCGGGGGGAATGAGCAGTTCCTC. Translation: CASSVATGGGGGNEQFL.

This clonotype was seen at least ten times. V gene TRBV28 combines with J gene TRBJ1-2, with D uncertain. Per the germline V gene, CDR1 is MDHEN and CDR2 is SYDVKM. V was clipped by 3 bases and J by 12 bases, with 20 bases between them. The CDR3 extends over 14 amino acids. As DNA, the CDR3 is TGTGCCAGCAGTTTGATCTATAGACGGAAACTACACACCTTC. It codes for CASSLIYRRKLHTF.

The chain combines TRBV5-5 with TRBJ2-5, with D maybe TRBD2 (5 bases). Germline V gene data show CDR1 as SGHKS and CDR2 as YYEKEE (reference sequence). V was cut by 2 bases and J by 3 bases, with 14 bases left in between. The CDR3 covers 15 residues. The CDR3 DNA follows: TGTGCCAGCAGCTTAGAGGGATCGCAAAAAGAGACCCAGTACTTC. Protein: CASSLEGSQKETQYF.

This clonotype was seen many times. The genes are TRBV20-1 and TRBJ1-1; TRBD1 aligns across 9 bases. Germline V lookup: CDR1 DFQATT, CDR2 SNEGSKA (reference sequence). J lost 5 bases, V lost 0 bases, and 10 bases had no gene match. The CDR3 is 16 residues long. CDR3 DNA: TGCAGTGCTAGAGATTGGGGGGGGACAGGGAGAACTGAAGCTTTCTTT. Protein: CSARDWGGTGRTEAFF.